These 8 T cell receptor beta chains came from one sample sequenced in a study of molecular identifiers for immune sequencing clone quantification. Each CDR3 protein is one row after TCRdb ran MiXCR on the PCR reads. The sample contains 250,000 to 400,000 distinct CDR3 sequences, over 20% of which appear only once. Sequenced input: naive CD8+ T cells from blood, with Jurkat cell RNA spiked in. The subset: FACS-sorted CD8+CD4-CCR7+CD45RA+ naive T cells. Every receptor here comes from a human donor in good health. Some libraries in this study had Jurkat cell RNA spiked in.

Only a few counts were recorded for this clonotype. CDR3 coding DNA: TGTGCCAGTACCCATACCGGCAACTATGGCTACACCTTC. Protein sequence: CASTHTGNYGYTF. V usage is TRBV19 and J usage is TRBJ1-2; D is ambiguous. The CDR3 is made up of 13 amino acids. Germline CDR1 is LNHDA and CDR2 is SQIVND (reference sequence). Trimming cost V 7 bases and J 2 bases, with 11 bases left between them.

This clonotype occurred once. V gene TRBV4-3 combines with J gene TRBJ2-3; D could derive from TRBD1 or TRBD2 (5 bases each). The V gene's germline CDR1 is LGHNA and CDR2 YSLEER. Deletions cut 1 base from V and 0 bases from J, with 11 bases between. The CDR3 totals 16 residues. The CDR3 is CASSQGERGSTDTQYF. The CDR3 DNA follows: TGCGCCAGCAGCCAAGGTGAGAGGGGTAGCACAGATACGCAGTATTTT.

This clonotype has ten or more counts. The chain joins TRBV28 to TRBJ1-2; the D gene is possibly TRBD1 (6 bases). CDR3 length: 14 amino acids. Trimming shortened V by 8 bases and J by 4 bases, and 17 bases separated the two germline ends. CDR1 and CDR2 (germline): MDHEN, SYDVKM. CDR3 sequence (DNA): TGTGCCAGCTCCTGGGCAGGGGCGTCCTATGGCTACACCTTC. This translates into CASSWAGASYGYTF.

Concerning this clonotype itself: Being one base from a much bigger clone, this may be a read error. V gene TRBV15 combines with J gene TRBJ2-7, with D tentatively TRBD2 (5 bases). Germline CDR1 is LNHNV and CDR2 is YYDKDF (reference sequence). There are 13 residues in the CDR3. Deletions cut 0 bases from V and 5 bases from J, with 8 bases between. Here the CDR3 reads CATSRDDGDEQYF. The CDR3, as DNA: TGTGCCACCAGCAGAGATGACGGGGACGAGCAGTACTTC.

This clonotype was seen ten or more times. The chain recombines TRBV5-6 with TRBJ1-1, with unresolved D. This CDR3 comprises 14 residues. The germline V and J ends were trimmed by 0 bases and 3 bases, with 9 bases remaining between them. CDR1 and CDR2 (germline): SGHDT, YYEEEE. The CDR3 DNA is TGTGCCAGCAGCTTGGACGGATTTGACACTGAAGCTTTCTTT. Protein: CASSLDGFDTEAFF. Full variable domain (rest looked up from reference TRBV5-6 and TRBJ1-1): DAGVTQSPTHLIKTRGQQVTLRCSPKSGHDTVSWYQQALGQGPQFIFQYYEEEERQRGNFPDRFSGHQFPNYSSELNVNALLLGDSALYLCASSLDGFDTEAFFGQGTRLTVV.

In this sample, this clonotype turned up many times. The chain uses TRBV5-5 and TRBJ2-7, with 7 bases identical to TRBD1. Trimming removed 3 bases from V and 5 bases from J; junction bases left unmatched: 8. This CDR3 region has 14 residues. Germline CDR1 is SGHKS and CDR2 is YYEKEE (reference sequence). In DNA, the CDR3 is TGTGCCAGCAGCTACGCGGACAGGTCCAACGAGCAGTACTTC. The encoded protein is CASSYADRSNEQYF.

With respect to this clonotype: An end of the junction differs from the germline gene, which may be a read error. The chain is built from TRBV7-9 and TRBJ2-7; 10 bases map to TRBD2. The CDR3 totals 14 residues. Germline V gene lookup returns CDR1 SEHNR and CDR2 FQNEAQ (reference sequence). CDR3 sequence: CVSSLGAGGYEQYF. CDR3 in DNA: TGTGTCAGCAGCCTTGGAGCGGGAGGGTACGAGCAGTACTTC.

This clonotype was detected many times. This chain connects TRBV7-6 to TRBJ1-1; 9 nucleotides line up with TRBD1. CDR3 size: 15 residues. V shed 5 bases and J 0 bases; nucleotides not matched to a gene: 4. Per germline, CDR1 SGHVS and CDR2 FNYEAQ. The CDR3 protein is CASSAWTGVNTEAFF. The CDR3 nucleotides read TGTGCCAGCAGCGCATGGACAGGGGTGAACACTGAAGCTTTCTTT.